This passage covers 30 T cell receptor beta chains from one sample sequenced in a study of T cell responses to AZD1222 COVID-19 vaccine. Sequenced by immunoSEQ multiplex PCR; TCRdb stores in-frame clones only, minus some. The data contain tens of thousands of clones, 88% of them singletons. The input for sequencing was peripheral blood, taken on day 0 of MenACWY control vaccination. These receptor sequences come from an adult in good health.

J is TRBJ2-5 and V is TRBV7-2; 8 bases line up with TRBD1. Per the germline V gene, CDR1 is SGHTA and CDR2 is FQGNSA. J was trimmed by 2 bases and V by 3 bases; bases with no gene match: 5. This CDR3 contains 15 residues. CDR3 residues: CASSLGQVGQETQYF. The DNA for the CDR3 is TGTGCCAGCAGCTTGGGACAGGTGGGACAAGAGACCCAGTACTTC.

CDR3 DNA sequence: TGTGCCAGCTCACTTTTAGCTGATACTAACTATGGCTACACCTTC. Protein product: CASSLLADTNYGYTF. This rearrangement joins TRBV18 to TRBJ1-2; D not resolved. The CDR3 extends over 15 amino acids. V was shortened by 4 bases and J by 0 bases, with 12 bases between the two germline ends. The germline V gene encodes CDR1 KGHSH and CDR2 LQKENI.

This clone was recorded a few times. One junction end does not reproduce the germline sequence, and a read error may be involved. This sequence joins TRBV6-2 or TRBV6-3 and TRBJ1-3; no reliable D call. This CDR3 spans 15 amino acids. In germline, CDR1 is MNHEY, CDR2 SVGEGT. The CDR3 loop reads CASSSRSTSRNTIYF. The CDR3 coding sequence is TGTGCCAGCAGCTCGAGATCGACCTCTCGAAACACCATATATTTT.

In this sample, this clone turned up once. The genes are TRBV6-5 and TRBJ2-7, with a weak D call TRBD1 (5 bases). V was cut by 4 bases and J by 3 bases, with 13 bases left in between. This CDR3 region has 14 residues. Germline V gene data show CDR1 as MNHEY and CDR2 as SVGAGI. The CDR3 DNA is TGTGCCAGCAGTTCCTTTGACAGAGACTACGAGCAGTACTTC. Translating gives CASSSFDRDYEQYF.

The chain couples TRBV29-1 to TRBJ2-2; D is possibly TRBD1 (8 bases). CDR3 length: 16 residues. The germline gives CDR1 SQVTM, CDR2 ANQGSEA. V lost 1 base to trimming and J lost 6 bases, with 18 bases between them. CDR3 amino acids: CSVEVGDRGGAGELFF. CDR3 bases: TGCAGCGTTGAAGTGGGAGACAGGGGAGGGGCCGGGGAGCTGTTTTTT.

This chain links TRBV5-1 with TRBJ1-4, with D perhaps TRBD1 (6 bases). V was shortened by 0 bases and J by 4 bases, with 10 bases between the two germline ends. CDR3 length equals 15 residues. Germline V gene lookup returns CDR1 SGHRS and CDR2 YFSETQ. CDR3 sequence (DNA): TGCGCCAGCAGCTTGGTGGGGGCAGGTAATGAAAAACTGTTTTTT. Protein: CASSLVGAGNEKLFF.

V and J are TRBV7-9 and TRBJ1-3; possibly TRBD1 for D (5 bases). This CDR3 contains 16 residues. Per the germline V gene, CDR1 is SEHNR and CDR2 is FQNEAQ (reference sequence). V shed 0 bases and J shed 1 base, with 10 bases lying between them. The CDR3 nucleotides read TGTGCCAGCAGCTTAGCGACAGAAAAATCTGGAAACACCATATATTTT. Encoded protein: CASSLATEKSGNTIYF.

The chain links TRBV6-1 to TRBJ1-2, with TRBD1 as a possible D gene (5 bases). V was pared by 4 bases and J by 2 bases, with 17 bases between. This CDR3 is built from 16 residues. The germline gives CDR1 MNHNS, CDR2 SASEGT. CDR3 nucleotide sequence: TGTGCCAGCAGTGCTCGGCCAAACGGGGGAAACTATGGCTACACCTTC. It is translated as CASSARPNGGNYGYTF.

The rearrangement links TRBV6-5 to TRBJ2-3; no definite D call. CDR1 is MNHEY, CDR2 SVGAGI, per germline. The ends were cut back, 5 bases at V and 1 base at J, with 4 bases in the middle. The CDR3 totals 12 residues. The DNA of the CDR3 is TGTGCCAGCAGTAGGGGCACAGATACGCAGTATTTT. Its protein product is CASSRGTDTQYF.

The chain has TRBV10-3 and TRBJ1-6, with D possibly being TRBD1 (6 bases). The germline V gene has CDR1 ENHRY and CDR2 SYGVKD. This CDR3 is 15 amino acids long. V was clipped by 6 bases and J by 1 base, with 10 bases between them. The CDR3 region has the DNA TGTGCCATCAGCGAGCAGGGGTCCTATAATTCACCCCTCCACTTT. It encodes CAISEQGSYNSPLHF.

The chain links TRBV19 to TRBJ1-4; 8 bases are shared with TRBD1. This CDR3 has 17 amino acids. V lost 10 bases, J lost 8 bases, and 21 bases stayed unmatched. CDR1 LNHDA and CDR2 SQIVND come from the germline V gene (reference sequence). The DNA for the CDR3 is TGTGCCACCTCCTCCAGGCCCCCGCCAGGGGGCTTAGAAAAACTGTTTTTT. It codes for CATSSRPPPGGLEKLFF.

The gene calls are TRBV28 and TRBJ1-4; possible D gene TRBD1, 6 bases. This CDR3 region has 14 residues. The V gene's germline CDR1 is MDHEN and CDR2 SYDVKM. V was shortened by 6 bases and J by 7 bases, with 15 bases between the two germline ends. The CDR3, as DNA: TGTGCCAGCAGGATCCAGGGGCAGGCTGAAAAACTGTTTTTT. Amino acid sequence: CASRIQGQAEKLFF.

This chain uses TRBV30 with TRBJ1-3; D unresolved. CDR1 GTSNPN and CDR2 SVGIG come from the germline V gene (reference sequence). The CDR3 has 14 residues. V dropped 0 bases and J dropped 3 bases, with 9 bases sitting between them. CDR3 in amino acids: CAWSVRGLGNTIYF. The CDR3, as DNA: TGTGCCTGGAGTGTACGGGGTCTTGGAAACACCATATATTTT.

This clone has a count of ten or more. This chain links TRBV15 with TRBJ1-3; 7 bases agree with TRBD1. Trimming cost V 5 bases and J 0 bases; bases outside gene matches: 1. This CDR3 is built from 14 residues. Germline V CDR1 and CDR2: LNHNV, YYDKDF (reference sequence). The CDR3 reads CATSQGDSGNTIYF. CDR3 coding DNA: TGTGCCACCAGCCAGGGGGACTCTGGAAACACCATATATTTT.

This chain joins TRBV9 and TRBJ2-1; 9 bases are a match to TRBD1. The germline V gene has CDR1 SGDLS and CDR2 YYNGEE. This CDR3 is 19 amino acids long. V trimming: 0 bases; J trimming: 0 bases; junction bases outside the gene matches: 10. The CDR3 reads CASSVASGQGLGSYNEQFF. The CDR3 nucleotides read TGTGCCAGCAGCGTAGCCTCGGGACAGGGTCTCGGCTCCTACAATGAGCAGTTCTTC.

This clone was recorded a few times. This chain joins TRBV30 and TRBJ2-7, with 7 bases aligning to TRBD1. Germline V lookup: CDR1 GTSNPN, CDR2 SVGIG (reference sequence). CDR3 length: 14 residues. V lost 4 bases to trimming and J lost 0 bases; unmatched junction nucleotides: 6. CDR3 in amino acids: CAWTPGQSSYEQYF. The CDR3 DNA follows: TGTGCCTGGACACCGGGACAGAGCTCCTACGAGCAGTACTTC.

Here the CDR3 reads CSASGLGVLDTEAFF. CDR3 in DNA: TGCAGTGCTAGTGGCTTAGGGGTCCTGGACACTGAAGCTTTCTTT. The rearrangement uses TRBV20-1 and TRBJ1-1; D might be TRBD1 (5 bases). Germline CDR1 and CDR2: DFQATT and SNEGSKA (reference sequence). This CDR3 comprises 15 residues. The V end lost 3 bases, the J end lost 3 bases, and 17 bases lay between the germline ends.

The rearrangement uses TRBV7-2 and TRBJ1-6; D is unclear. Germline V CDR1 and CDR2: SGHTA, FQGNSA. The CDR3 spans 16 residues. V dropped 1 base and J dropped 0 bases, with 7 bases sitting between them. CDR3 DNA: TGTGCCAGCAGCTTAGGTTTGAGCTCCTATAATTCACCCCTCCACTTT. Amino acid sequence: CASSLGLSSYNSPLHF.

The rearrangement links TRBV7-9 to TRBJ1-6; maybe TRBD1 (6 bases). The germline V and J ends were trimmed by 8 bases and 3 bases, with 11 bases remaining between them. Germline lookup yields CDR1 SEHNR and CDR2 FQNEAQ (reference sequence). The CDR3 sequence is 14 residues long. CDR3: CASGKDSYNSPLHF. The CDR3 DNA follows: TGTGCCAGCGGGAAGGACAGCTATAATTCACCCCTCCACTTT. The variable domain in full, with the rest retrieved from reference TRBV7-9 and TRBJ1-6, is DTGVSQNPRHKITKRGQNVTFRCDPISEHNRLYWYRQTLGQGPEFLTYFQNEAQLEKSRLLSDRFSAERPKGSFSTLEIQRTEQGDSAMYLCASGKDSYNSPLHFGNGTRLTVT.

This sequence joins TRBV11-3 and TRBJ1-1, with 12 positions matching TRBD1. This CDR3 region has 16 residues. Germline loops: CDR1 SGHNT, CDR2 YENEEA. Trimming at V came to 4 bases and at J to 1 base, leaving 4 bases not matched to a gene. The CDR3 nucleotides are TGTGCCAGCAGCTCCGGGACAGGGGGCCCGAACACTGAAGCTTTCTTT. This codes for CASSSGTGGPNTEAFF.

This clone was recorded once. V and J are TRBV19 and TRBJ1-1; maybe TRBD1 (5 bases). The CDR3 spans 14 residues. Germline assignment: CDR1 LNHDA and CDR2 SQIVND (reference sequence). Deletions cut 10 bases from V and 7 bases from J, with 22 bases between. The CDR3 reads CATNTPGRKNEAFF. The DNA for the CDR3 is TGTGCCACAAATACCCCGGGACGCAAGAATGAAGCTTTCTTT.

This clone has a single count. The rearrangement joins TRBV4-1 to TRBJ2-2, with D perhaps matching TRBD2 (5 bases). Germline CDR1 MGHRA, CDR2 YSYEKL. The CDR3 totals 18 residues. V lost 4 bases and J lost 4, with 22 bases in between. Here the CDR3 reads CASSRVTPYRGGTGELFF. The DNA for the CDR3 is TGCGCCAGCAGCCGAGTCACGCCGTATAGAGGAGGCACCGGGGAGCTGTTTTTT.

This chain links TRBV7-2 with TRBJ1-2; 9 nucleotides line up with TRBD1. This CDR3 is 14 amino acids long. V lost 0 bases, J lost 9 bases, and 5 bases stayed unmatched. CDR1 and CDR2 from the germline V gene are SGHTA and FQGNSA. The CDR3 region has the DNA TGTGCCAGCAGCTTAGCCCCGGGACAGGGTAGCTACACCTTC. This encodes CASSLAPGQGSYTF.

The chain joins TRBV28 to TRBJ2-1; 16 bases line up with TRBD2. Per germline, CDR1 MDHEN and CDR2 SYDVKM. This CDR3 has 17 residues. Trimming cost V 5 bases and J 6 bases; bases outside gene matches: 7. CDR3 nucleotides: TGTGCCAGCAGTCTTCCCGGGACTAGCGGGGGGGCCAATGAGCAGTTCTTC. This translates into CASSLPGTSGGANEQFF.

The chain has TRBV5-1 and TRBJ1-2; no definite D call. The CDR3 has 13 amino acids. CDR1 is SGHRS, CDR2 YFSETQ, per germline. Trimming removed 0 bases at V and 4 bases at J, with 7 bases between. In DNA form, the CDR3 reads TGCGCCAGCAGCTTGGAACGTTTCTATGGCTACACCTTC. Amino acid sequence: CASSLERFYGYTF. The full variable domain, rest sourced from reference TRBV5-1 and TRBJ1-2, is KAGVTQTPRYLIKTRGQQVTLSCSPISGHRSVSWYQQTPGQGLQFLFEYFSETQRNKGNFPGRFSGRQFSNSRSEMNVSTLELGDSALYLCASSLERFYGYTFGSGTRLTVV.

In DNA form, the CDR3 reads TGCGCCAGCAGCTTGGGGCAGGGGCTCGACATGAACACTGAAGCTTTCTTT. It translates to CASSLGQGLDMNTEAFF. The chain recombines TRBV5-1 with TRBJ1-1; TRBD1 is a possible D gene (6 bases). The CDR3 runs 17 residues. Per the germline V gene, CDR1 is SGHRS and CDR2 is YFSETQ. Trimming cost V 0 bases and J 0 bases, with 15 bases left between them.

The V and J genes are TRBV7-9 and TRBJ2-1; D call uncertain. Deletions cut 4 bases from V and 7 bases from J, with 5 bases between. CDR3 length: 11 residues. Germline V gene data show CDR1 as SEHNR and CDR2 as FQNEAQ (reference sequence). The CDR3 coding sequence is TGTGCCAGCAGCTCCTTTAATGAGCAGTTCTTC. It codes for CASSSFNEQFF.

The chain links TRBV9 to TRBJ2-5; 12 nucleotides agree with TRBD1. The V gene's germline CDR1 is SGDLS and CDR2 YYNGEE. The ends lost 4 bases at V and 5 bases at J; junction bases unmatched: 6. The CDR3 runs 15 residues. The CDR3 loop is CASSLGTGGRETQYF. CDR3 nucleotides: TGTGCCAGCAGCCTTGGGACAGGGGGCCGGGAGACCCAGTACTTC.

The sample holds one count of this clone. The chain couples TRBV6-4 to TRBJ2-2; 7 bases agree with TRBD2. CDR1 MRHNA and CDR2 SNTAGT come from the germline V gene. CDR3 size: 15 residues. V lost 2 bases, J lost 4 bases, and 4 bases stayed unmatched. The chain's CDR3 is CASSDGASGTGELFF. CDR3 nucleotide sequence: TGTGCCAGCAGTGACGGGGCTAGCGGCACCGGGGAGCTGTTTTTT.

V is TRBV3-1 (or the pseudogene TRBV3-2) and J is TRBJ2-1; the match to TRBD2 covers 7 bases. V lost 2 bases, J lost 6 bases, and 7 bases stayed unmatched. CDR3 size: 15 residues. The germline CDR1 and CDR2 sequences are LGHDT and YNNKEL (reference sequence). CDR3 bases: TGTGCCAGCAGCCAACAACGGGGGAGGGGCAATGAGCAGTTCTTC. Its translation: CASSQQRGRGNEQFF.